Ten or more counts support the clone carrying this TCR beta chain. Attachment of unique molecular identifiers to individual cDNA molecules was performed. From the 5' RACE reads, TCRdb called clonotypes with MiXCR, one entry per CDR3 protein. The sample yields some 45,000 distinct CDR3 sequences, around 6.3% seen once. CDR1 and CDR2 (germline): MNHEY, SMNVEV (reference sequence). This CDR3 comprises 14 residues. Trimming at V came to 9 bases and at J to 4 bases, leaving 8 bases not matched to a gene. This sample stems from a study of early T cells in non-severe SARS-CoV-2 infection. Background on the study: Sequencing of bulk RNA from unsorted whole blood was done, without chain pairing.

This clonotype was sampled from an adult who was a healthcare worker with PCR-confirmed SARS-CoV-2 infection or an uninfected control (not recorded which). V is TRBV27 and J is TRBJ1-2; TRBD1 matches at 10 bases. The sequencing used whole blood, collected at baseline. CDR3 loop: CASTPGTGVYGYTF. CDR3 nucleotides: TGTGCCAGTACCCCCGGGACAGGGGTCTATGGCTACACCTTC.